The sample holds a few counts of the clone carrying this T cell receptor (beta chain). Its antigen is still unknown. TCRdb called the multiplex PCR reads again in MiXCR, with one record for every CDR3 protein. The top ten hold about 6% of the sample, which has approximately 100,000 distinct CDR3 sequences, more than 25% seen once. This entry is derived from a study of breast tumors, draining lymph nodes, adjacent tissues. Overall study findings and caveats: Data only fit, rather than demonstrated, lymph node origin of most tumor T cells. Tumor repertoires ranked between lymph nodes and nontumor tissue in diversity, with V and J gene preferences. Data fit most tumor T cells coming from lymph node, expanding in tumor.

Breast cancer patients provided tissue from their axillary draining lymph nodes. V lost 6 bases, J lost 6 bases, and 9 bases stayed unmatched. Germline CDR1 and CDR2: MDHEN and SYDVKM. This CDR3 has 16 residues. V and J are TRBV28 and TRBJ2-2; 11 bases align to TRBD1. The sample comprised axillary lymph node tissue. The clonotype was recovered from a female donor with breast cancer. Some clones in this sample may be carry-over from other donors' samples. The CDR3 spells CASSRSGTGGAGELFF. In DNA form, the CDR3 reads TGTGCCAGCAGCCGTTCCGGGACAGGGGGTGCCGGGGAGCTGTTTTTT. Together with reference TRBV28 and TRBJ2-2, the CDR3 gives the full variable domain: DVKVTQSSRYLVKRTGEKVFLECVQDMDHENMFWYRQDPGLGLRLIYFSYDVKMKEKGDIPEGYSVSREKKERFSLILESASTNQTSMYLCASSRSGTGGAGELFFGEGSRLTVL.